The rows below give T cell receptor beta chains drawn from one sample of a study of shared clonotypes between healthy human individuals. Profiled with immunoSEQ multiplex PCR; TCRdb holds only in-frame clones, not every one. Of about 520,000 clones detected, 95% to 97% appear once; the ten largest clones hold nearly 0.065%. Sequencing input: naive CD4+ T cells sorted from blood. The source of these receptors is a woman aged 30 to 39 in good health. Both conserved end residues are part of each CDR3. A D gene is named only where the DNA matches it firmly. Clone size, where shown, is once, few, many, or a class for clones that have expanded.

TRBV6-1	TRBJ2-3	-	-	CASSGLMGGTQYF	TGTGCCAGCAGTGGCCTCATGGGGGGTACGCAGTATTTT
TRBV27	TRBJ2-7	-	-	CASSGHGAYEQYF	TGTGCCAGCAGCGGACATGGAGCCTACGAGCAGTACTTC
TRBV7-2	TRBJ1-1	-	once	CASSFVTDTEAFF	TGTGCCAGCAGCTTTGTCACAGACACTGAAGCTTTCTTT
TRBV18	TRBJ1-2	TRBD1	-	CASSPQDRGYGYTF	TGTGCCAGCTCACCACAGGACAGGGGCTATGGCTACACCTTC
TRBV5-6	TRBJ2-2	-	-	CASSLDRDWGTGELFF	TGTGCCAGCAGCTTGGACAGGGATTGGGGCACCGGGGAGCTGTTTTTT
TRBV30	TRBJ1-5	-	-	CAWSGGVYQPQHF	TGTGCCTGGAGTGGAGGGGTGTATCAGCCCCAGCATTTT
TRBV19	TRBJ1-4	TRBD1	-	CASSKLPGQGAEKLFF	TGTGCCAGTAGCAAACTTCCGGGACAGGGGGCGGAAAAACTGTTTTTT
TRBV29-1	TRBJ1-4	-	-	CSVVRGKGEKLFF	TGCAGCGTTGTGCGGGGGAAGGGCGAAAAACTGTTTTTT
TRBV6-4	TRBJ2-2	-	-	CASSEGSAVGELFF	TGTGCCAGCAGTGAGGGCAGTGCGGTCGGGGAGCTGTTTTTT
TRBV9	TRBJ2-1	TRBD2	-	CASSVTSGLYNEQFF	TGTGCCAGCAGCGTTACTAGCGGCCTATACAATGAGCAGTTCTTC
TRBV19	TRBJ2-7	-	-	CASSMGGGHNYEQYF	TGTGCCAGTAGTATGGGGGGAGGACACAACTACGAGCAGTACTTC
TRBV7-9	TRBJ2-7	TRBD1	-	CASSLDAQGREQYF	TGTGCCAGCAGCTTAGACGCACAGGGGCGAGAGCAGTACTTC
TRBV27	TRBJ2-3	TRBD1	-	CASGKRTGGWLGTDTQYF	TGTGCCAGCGGGAAACGGACAGGGGGTTGGCTCGGCACAGATACGCAGTATTTT
TRBV5-1	TRBJ2-7	TRBD2	-	CASSLEWTSGRTGSGYEQYF	TGCGCCAGCAGCTTGGAATGGACTAGCGGGAGAACAGGCTCCGGGTACGAGCAGTACTTC
TRBV6-5	TRBJ1-2	TRBD1	-	CASSYGSGTTGDGYTF	TGTGCCAGCAGTTACGGCTCCGGGACCACAGGGGATGGCTACACCTTC